This TCR beta chain was sequenced in a study of blood T cell repertoires in COVID-19. Study summary: In each case, the material was cDNA or gDNA derived from T cells, B-cell-depleted T cells, or PBMCs.

The CDR3 loop spans 14 amino acids. Germline V gene data show CDR1 as MNHEY and CDR2 as SMNVEV (reference sequence). V was shortened by 7 bases and J by 4 bases, with 14 bases between the two germline ends. Original processing notes: The assay estimated nucleated cells by amplifying reference gene primers. This table comes from immunoSEQ multiplex PCR, and its TCRdb copy is limited to in-frame clones, with some not included. V and J calls and clone size are as listed in that table; D and trimming were resolved from the DNA. The table includes under 250,000 clones, approximately 84% detected once. The TCR sequence derives from a man aged 50 or older who had recovered from COVID-19. Material for sequencing was peripheral blood. V usage is TRBV27 and J usage is TRBJ2-4; a weak D match, TRBD2 (5 bases). The CDR3: CASTPLGDKNIQYF. The CDR3 DNA reads as TGTGCCAGCACTCCCCTGGGAGATAAAAACATTCAGTACTTC.